The 8 T cell receptor beta chains in this list originate from one sample, sequenced in a study of CXCR3-negative and CXCR3-positive naive CD8 T cells (dated by TCRdb to the late 2010s). Reads for this sample came from a NextSeq 550. The Human TCR Profiling Kit (MiLaboratory) was used to prepare UMI-labeled 5' RACE TRB cDNA libraries. The reads underwent TCRdb reprocessing, giving one record for each CDR3 protein sequence and no DNA. The table for this sample records around 52,000 distinct CDR3 sequences. The ten largest make up about a quarter of the sample. Sequenced: memory CD8+ T cells from blood. The sample's cell subset or site label is to be understood as: conventional CD8+ memory T cells (TMEM), sorted as controls. Every receptor here comes from a human donor in good health. Some clones in this sample may be carry-over from other donors' samples.

V and J are TRBV18 and TRBJ2-1; the TCRdb D gene call, TRBD2, has no DNA to confirm it. The CDR3 is 13 residues long. Germline values: CDR1 KGHSH, CDR2 LQKENI. CDR3 sequence reads: CASSPPSANEQFF.

V and J are TRBV29-1 and TRBJ1-2; TCRdb lists TRBD1, though no DNA is available to test this call. The CDR3 is 15 residues long. Germline assignment: CDR1 SQVTM and CDR2 ANQGSEA. The CDR3 spells CSANRRGSQGDGYTF.

This chain joins TRBV25-1 and TRBJ1-2; absent DNA, TCRdb's TRBD1 call cannot be checked. Germline V gene data show CDR1 as MGHDK and CDR2 as SYGVNS. This CDR3 has 17 amino acids. CDR3 protein: CASSLPEGGRDIYGYTF.

The J gene is TRBJ2-3, the V gene TRBV6-5; TCRdb's D gene call, TRBD2, goes unchecked for lack of DNA. In germline, CDR1 is MNHEY, CDR2 SVGAGI. The CDR3 consists of 14 residues. The CDR3 region is CASRRGGETDTQYF.

The chain employs TRBV5-1 and TRBJ1-5. This CDR3 is 15 amino acids long. Germline V gene sequence: CDR1 SGHRS, CDR2 YFSETQ. CDR3 protein: CASSPTLDSNQPQHF.

The CDR3 here is CASSLEWTGTYEQYF. The chain has TRBV5-1 and TRBJ2-7; absent DNA, TCRdb's TRBD1 call cannot be checked. The CDR3 totals 15 residues. Looked up from germline, CDR1 is SGHRS and CDR2 is YFSETQ.

The V call is TRBV23-1, the J call TRBJ2-5; TCRdb names TRBD1, which stays unverified in the absence of DNA. Being an ORF, TRBV23-1 has a function that is uncertain. CDR3 length equals 17 residues. The chain's CDR3 is CASSQSTRQGWFETQYF.

The V and J genes are TRBV12-5 and TRBJ2-7; TCRdb gives TRBD1 as the D gene, but with no DNA this cannot be confirmed. The CDR3 runs 15 residues. From germline, CDR1 is LGHNT and CDR2 FRNRAP. The CDR3 region is CASGLVTGGSYEQYF.